The rows below give T cell receptor beta chains drawn from one sample of a study of blood T cell repertoires in COVID-19. Profiled with immunoSEQ multiplex PCR; TCRdb holds only in-frame clones, not every one. Of some 99,000 clones listed, around 82% are singletons. Sequenced: peripheral blood. The source of these receptors is a human donor in a cohort sampled during active or convalescent COVID-19. CDR3s include the opening cysteine and the closing phenylalanine or tryptophan.

v_call	j_call	cdr3_aa
TRBV7-6	TRBJ2-2	CASSPGHPPGPTGELFF
TRBV18	TRBJ1-2	CASSPGEGGYTF
TRBV5-1	TRBJ2-5	CASSLPHLAGEETQYF
TRBV5-1	TRBJ1-3	CASSLGHVSGNTIYF
TRBV18	TRBJ2-5	CASSPPVGVTGATQYF
TRBV4-3	TRBJ1-1	CASSQALRVGRNTEAFF
TRBV27	TRBJ1-2	CASSPPGVPNYGYTF
TRBV5-5	TRBJ2-2	CASSLLTVVTGELFF
TRBV19	TRBJ1-2	CASLLTSRPQGADYGYTF
TRBV20-1	TRBJ1-2	CSASGGLEGYTF
TRBV27	TRBJ2-7	CASRPHRDTYEQYF
TRBV6-1	TRBJ2-3	CASSGRQTIYTDTQYF
TRBV6-5	TRBJ2-7	CASSYSNRVSEQYF
TRBV5-1	TRBJ1-5	CASRQGTGSNQPQHF
TRBV24-1	TRBJ2-3	CATSHFRADTQYF
TRBV24-1	TRBJ1-3	CATSDPRQRGNTIYF
TRBV7-8	TRBJ2-7	CASSQDSYEQYF
TRBV12-3/TRBV12-4	TRBJ2-2	CASSLQATGELFF
TRBV15	TRBJ2-7	CATSRGTPRNEQYF
TRBV4-1	TRBJ1-2	CASSQLGVFGYTF
TRBV20-1	TRBJ1-1	CSARSGDF
TRBV18	TRBJ2-7	CASSPSAGEWEQYF
TRBV4-1	TRBJ1-2	CASSQPTGFYGYTF
TRBV4-3	TRBJ2-4	CASSQRDRDNIQYF
TRBV5-1	TRBJ2-3	CASSLEQGASTDTQYF
TRBV2	TRBJ2-7	CASRIAGGDEQYF
TRBV7-2	TRBJ2-3	CASSPTPVPLGDTQYF
TRBV27	TRBJ1-4	CASTNLGGGVGEKLFF
TRBV2	TRBJ1-5	CASKERRGNQPQHF
TRBV3-1/TRBV3-2	TRBJ1-5	CASSQKTGDRHSYQPQHF
TRBV6-5	TRBJ2-7	CASSRGGGVSEQYF
TRBV5-8	TRBJ1-1	CASNHQGTGGTEAFF
TRBV2	TRBJ2-3	CASSVGVGFWTDTQYF
TRBV6-1	TRBJ1-5	CASSELRGQPQHF
TRBV11-3	TRBJ2-1	CASSLDGGGADEQFF
TRBV30	TRBJ1-2	CAWSGAEGRVRTF
TRBV20-1	TRBJ1-1	CSARRNTEAFF
TRBV2	TRBJ1-1	CATSRRRNTEAFF
TRBV4-1	TRBJ2-1	CASSQGLAGVFVEQFF
TRBV7-2	TRBJ2-5	CASSRWTGLQETQYF